The present TCR beta chain was sequenced within a study of beta chain features in type 1 diabetes. Germline CDR1 is MNHEY and CDR2 is SVGAGI. The CDR3 sequence is 14 residues long. V dropped 6 bases and J dropped 3 bases, with 11 bases sitting between them. Reverse transcription of all isolated RNA meant that expressed TCRB transcripts were sequenced. Generated by immunoSEQ multiplex PCR, the TCRdb table keeps only in-frame clones and is missing some. Of approximately 250,000 clones listed, 13% to 15% are singletons. This clonotype was sampled from a woman aged 40 to 50 in good health. The sequenced sample was naive CD4+ T cells from blood. The genes are TRBV6-5 and TRBJ1-4; weak D call: TRBD1 (5 bases). The CDR3 reads CASSFDRANEKLFF. For the CDR3, the DNA is TGTGCCAGCAGCTTCGACAGAGCTAATGAAAAACTGTTTTTT.